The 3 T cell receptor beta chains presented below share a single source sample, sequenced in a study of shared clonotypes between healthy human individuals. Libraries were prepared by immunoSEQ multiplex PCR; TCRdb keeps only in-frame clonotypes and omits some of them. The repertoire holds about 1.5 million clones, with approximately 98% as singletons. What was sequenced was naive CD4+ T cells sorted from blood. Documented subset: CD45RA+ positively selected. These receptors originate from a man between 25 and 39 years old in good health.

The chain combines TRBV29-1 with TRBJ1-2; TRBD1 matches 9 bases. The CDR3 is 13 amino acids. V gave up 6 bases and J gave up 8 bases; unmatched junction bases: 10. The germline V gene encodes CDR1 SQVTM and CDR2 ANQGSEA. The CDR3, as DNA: TGCAGCGTACCGGGACAGGGAGTCGAAGGCTACACCTTC. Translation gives CSVPGQGVEGYTF.

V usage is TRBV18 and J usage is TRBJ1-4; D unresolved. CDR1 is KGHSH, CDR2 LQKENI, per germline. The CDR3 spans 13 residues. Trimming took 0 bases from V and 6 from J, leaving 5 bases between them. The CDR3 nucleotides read TGTGCCAGCTCACCACCGCTTTATGAAAAACTGTTTTTT. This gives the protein CASSPPLYEKLFF.

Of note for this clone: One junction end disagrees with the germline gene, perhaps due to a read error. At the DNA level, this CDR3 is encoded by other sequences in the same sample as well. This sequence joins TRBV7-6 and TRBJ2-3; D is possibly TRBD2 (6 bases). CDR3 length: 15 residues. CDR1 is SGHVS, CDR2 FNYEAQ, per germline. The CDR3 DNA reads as TGTGCCAGCAGTTTAGCGGACGGCTCCACAGATACGCAGTATTTT. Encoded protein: CASSLADGSTDTQYF.